A single sample gave rise to the 28 T cell receptor beta chains below, sequenced in a study of cytomegalovirus exposure and HLA in healthy donors. The PCR contained 60 Vbeta and 13 Jbeta primers. Clones were sequenced by immunoSEQ multiplex PCR, and TCRdb holds only the in-frame ones, with some missing. The table has tens of thousands of clones, nearly 80% seen once. The sample consisted of PBMCs. Receptors originate from a middle-aged woman in good health and CMV-seropositive.

This clone has just a few counts. The limits of the CDR3 on the DNA are not certain, so only TCRdb's listed CDR3 is given. The rearrangement links TRBV10-3 to TRBJ1-1; the table's D call, TRBD1, has no DNA check behind it. The germline gives CDR1 ENHRY, CDR2 SYGVKD. Inclusive of both ends, the CDR3 amounts to 24 amino acids. CDR3 in amino acids: CAISDITNTEAFFGQGITNTEAFF.

In its sample, this clone was seen once. This rearrangement joins TRBV27 to TRBJ2-7; D is perhaps TRBD1 (5 bases). Germline-derived CDR1 and CDR2 are MNHEY and SMNVEV (reference sequence). This CDR3 is built from 14 residues. V was trimmed by 3 bases and J by 0 bases, leaving 9 bases between them. CDR3 in DNA: TGTGCCAGCAGTTTCCAGGGCAGCTCCTACGAGCAGTACTTC. This gives the protein CASSFQGSSYEQYF.

The chain uses TRBV2 and TRBJ1-5, with 8 bases aligning to TRBD1. With 6 bases clipped from V and 5 bases from J, the junction kept 3 bases outside the gene matches. Germline V gene lookup returns CDR1 SNHLY and CDR2 FYNNEI. The length of the CDR3 is 13 residues. The CDR3 protein is CASRDRGYQPQHF. CDR3 in DNA: TGTGCCAGCAGAGACAGGGGCTATCAGCCCCAGCATTTT.

This clone was detected once. V and J are TRBV14 and TRBJ2-5; D is perhaps TRBD2 (6 bases). Germline V gives CDR1 SGHDN, CDR2 FVKESK. Trimming left V 4 bases short and J 7 bases short, with 16 bases between. This CDR3 spans 14 amino acids. The DNA for the CDR3 is TGTGCCAGCAGCCTGACTAGGAGGGGCGGGACCCAGTACTTC. Encoded protein: CASSLTRRGGTQYF.

The chain links TRBV6-1 to TRBJ1-1, with 10 bases lining up with TRBD1. The CDR3 sequence is 15 residues long. V dropped 7 bases and J dropped 5; count of bases not matched to a gene: 10. CDR1 MNHNS and CDR2 SASEGT come from the germline V gene. The CDR3 reads CASTLTGQGGTEAFF. DNA of the CDR3: TGTGCCAGCACCCTCACCGGACAGGGGGGGACTGAAGCTTTCTTT.

Regarding this clone: Germline is not matched at one junction end, which may reflect a read error. The rearrangement links TRBV7-2 to TRBJ2-1; 7 bases map to TRBD2. The germline gives CDR1 SGHTA, CDR2 FQGNSA. The CDR3 loop spans 14 amino acids. The CDR3: CASSGAGRYSEQFF. CDR3 coding DNA: TGTGCCAGCAGCGGAGCGGGAAGGTACAGTGAGCAGTTCTTC.

The genes are TRBV5-1 and TRBJ1-1, with TRBD1 matching 8 bases. With V trimmed by 1 base and J by 4 bases, 3 bases remained unmatched. The CDR3 covers 14 residues. Germline assignment: CDR1 SGHRS and CDR2 YFSETQ. CDR3 nucleotide sequence: TGCGCCAGCAGCTTGCGGGACAGGTCCACTGAAGCTTTCTTT. This encodes CASSLRDRSTEAFF.

In its sample, this clone was seen a few times. Germline and junction disagree at one end, which may indicate a read error. The chain links TRBV6-5 to TRBJ2-7; 9 bases are shared with TRBD2. The CDR3 is made up of 14 amino acids. In germline, CDR1 is MNHEY, CDR2 SVGAGI. The DNA of the CDR3 is TGTGCCAGCAGTTACGGGACTAGCTCCGACGAGCAGTACTTC. This sequence encodes CASSYGTSSDEQYF.

Concerning this clone itself: Different DNA sequences within this sample yield the same CDR3. V and J are TRBV5-6 and TRBJ2-1; 9 bases are a match to TRBD2. The J segment lost 8 bases and the V segment lost 1 base, leaving 7 bases of the junction unmatched. Germline V gene sequence: CDR1 SGHDT, CDR2 YYEEEE. CDR3 length: 15 amino acids. CDR3 sequence reads: CASSLLLAGGYEQFF. The CDR3 region has the DNA TGTGCCAGCAGCTTGCTACTGGCGGGGGGGTATGAGCAGTTCTTC.

The chain has TRBV7-6 and TRBJ2-7, with D maybe TRBD2 (5 bases). The CDR3 runs to 13 residues. Trimming took off 1 base at V and 8 bases at J, with 12 bases between the two ends. CDR1 is SGHVS and CDR2 is FNYEAQ in the germline V gene. The chain's CDR3 is CASSLGAEGKQYF. The CDR3 DNA follows: TGTGCCAGCAGCTTAGGGGCTGAGGGAAAGCAGTACTTC.

This rearrangement joins TRBV4-3 to TRBJ2-7; 8 bases are shared with TRBD2. The germline CDR1 and CDR2 sequences are LGHNA and YSLEER. V gave up 4 bases and J gave up 3 bases; unmatched junction bases: 11. This CDR3 region has 16 residues. The CDR3 DNA follows: TGCGCCAGCAGCCCTCTCGCCGGGACTAGTGACTACGAGCAGTACTTC. Amino acid sequence: CASSPLAGTSDYEQYF.

The J gene is TRBJ2-3, the V gene TRBV5-1, with 9 bases aligning to TRBD2. The CDR3 contains 15 residues. J lost 2 bases, V lost 5 bases, and 6 bases had no gene match. From germline, CDR1 is SGHRS and CDR2 YFSETQ. CDR3 residues: CASSSGTSLTDTQYF. As DNA, the CDR3 is TGCGCCAGCAGTTCCGGGACTAGCCTCACAGATACGCAGTATTTT.

This clone occurred a few times. The J gene is TRBJ1-5, the V gene TRBV5-6; 8 nucleotides match TRBD1. With 4 bases clipped from V and 0 bases from J, the junction kept 3 bases outside the gene matches. Germline assignment: CDR1 SGHDT and CDR2 YYEEEE. The CDR3 spans 15 residues. CDR3 sequence (DNA): TGTGCCAGCAGCCGGACAGGGTATAGCAATCAGCCCCAGCATTTT. Translated, it gives CASSRTGYSNQPQHF.

This chain joins TRBV28 and TRBJ2-3, with D possibly being TRBD2 (6 bases). V lost 3 bases and J 10 bases, leaving 14 bases between the germline ends. The CDR3 runs to 13 residues. The germline gives CDR1 MDHEN, CDR2 SYDVKM. Here the CDR3 reads CASSFGGGGAQYF. CDR3 coding DNA: TGTGCCAGCAGTTTTGGCGGCGGAGGGGCGCAGTATTTT. Variable domain in full (rest from reference TRBV28 and TRBJ2-3): DVKVTQSSRYLVKRTGEKVFLECVQDMDHENMFWYRQDPGLGLRLIYFSYDVKMKEKGDIPEGYSVSREKKERFSLILESASTNQTSMYLCASSFGGGGAQYFGPGTRLTVL.

The chain couples TRBV27 to TRBJ2-7, with 10 positions matching TRBD1. The J segment lost 2 bases and the V segment lost 4 bases, leaving 5 bases of the junction unmatched. Germline values: CDR1 MNHEY, CDR2 SMNVEV (reference sequence). This CDR3 has 15 amino acids. The CDR3: CASSWTGTGAYEQYF. The CDR3 nucleotides are TGTGCCAGCAGTTGGACAGGGACAGGGGCCTACGAGCAGTACTTC.

V usage is TRBV27 and J usage is TRBJ2-3; D possibly corresponds to TRBD2 (6 bases). Germline CDR1 reads MNHEY; CDR2 reads SMNVEV (reference sequence). V was clipped by 6 bases and J by 4 bases, with 14 bases between them. CDR3 length: 14 amino acids. The CDR3: CASREGVDADTQYF. The CDR3 DNA is TGTGCCAGCAGGGAGGGAGTGGACGCAGATACGCAGTATTTT.

The sample holds a few counts of this clone. The rearrangement joins TRBV7-2 to TRBJ2-7, with 7 nucleotides matching TRBD2. The CDR3 consists of 14 residues. Trimming cost V 3 bases and J 3 bases; bases outside gene matches: 5. Germline V gives CDR1 SGHTA, CDR2 FQGNSA. CDR3 protein: CASSLSSGNYEQYF. CDR3 DNA sequence: TGTGCCAGCAGCTTGTCCAGCGGGAACTACGAGCAGTACTTC. Filled out from reference TRBV7-2 and TRBJ2-7, the complete variable domain reads GAGVSQSPSNKVTEKGKDVELRCDPISGHTALYWYRQSLGQGLEFLIYFQGNSAPDKSGLPSDRFSAERTGGSVSTLTIQRTQQEDSAVYLCASSLSSGNYEQYFGPGTRLTVT.

With regard to this clone: Within the sample, other DNA sequences also encode this same CDR3. The chain links TRBV2 to TRBJ2-5; D uncertain. Germline lookup yields CDR1 SNHLY and CDR2 FYNNEI. The CDR3 contains 11 residues. V was cut by 4 bases and J by 2 bases, with 2 bases left in between. The CDR3, as DNA: TGTGCCAGCAGTGCGCAAGAGACCCAGTACTTC. Its protein is CASSAQETQYF.

The chain recombines TRBV27 with TRBJ2-5; 11 nucleotides agree with TRBD2. V was pared by 2 bases and J by 3 bases, with 26 bases of the junction left unmatched. CDR1 and CDR2 (germline): MNHEY, SMNVEV (reference sequence). CDR3 length: 23 amino acids. The CDR3 protein is CASSLRGTPNVGAGTSGKETQYF. The CDR3 DNA reads as TGTGCCAGCAGTTTACGGGGGACCCCAAACGTCGGAGCCGGGACTAGCGGTAAAGAGACCCAGTACTTC.

The J gene is TRBJ1-1, the V gene TRBV7-9; TRBD1 agrees at 7 bases. Trimming removed 2 bases from V and 2 bases from J; junction bases left unmatched: 5. From germline, CDR1 is SEHNR and CDR2 FQNEAQ (reference sequence). This CDR3 region has 15 residues. The CDR3 loop reads CASSLPGTVNTEAFF. The CDR3 DNA reads as TGTGCCAGCAGCTTACCTGGGACAGTTAACACTGAAGCTTTCTTT. Full variable domain (outside the CDR3, taken from reference TRBV7-9 and TRBJ1-1): DTGVSQNPRHKITKRGQNVTFRCDPISEHNRLYWYRQTLGQGPEFLTYFQNEAQLEKSRLLSDRFSAERPKGSFSTLEIQRTEQGDSAMYLCASSLPGTVNTEAFFGQGTRLTVV.

This clone was counted a few times. This chain uses TRBV11-2 with TRBJ2-1, with a weak D call TRBD1 (6 bases). V was shortened by 0 bases and J by 3 bases, with 9 bases between the two germline ends. The CDR3 sequence is 15 residues long. Germline assignment: CDR1 SGHAT and CDR2 FQNNGV. The CDR3 DNA reads as TGTGCCAGCAGCTTAGACCCAGGGGACTACAATGAGCAGTTCTTC. Its translation is CASSLDPGDYNEQFF.

The gene calls are TRBV27 and TRBJ1-2, with a possible D match to TRBD1 (5 bases). The CDR3 consists of 15 residues. Germline CDR1 reads MNHEY; CDR2 reads SMNVEV (reference sequence). Trimming took 2 bases from V and 3 from J, leaving 13 bases between them. CDR3 bases: TGTGCCAGCAGTTTAAGCTGGGGCTTTGACTATGGCTACACCTTC. It translates to CASSLSWGFDYGYTF.

V usage is TRBV7-3 and J usage is TRBJ2-7; D is perhaps TRBD2 (7 bases). CDR1 SGHTA and CDR2 FQGTGA come from the germline V gene. This CDR3 comprises 16 residues. V lost 0 bases to trimming and J lost 1 base, with 13 bases between them. The CDR3 spells CASSLTGGLSSYEQYF. CDR3 nucleotide sequence: TGTGCCAGCAGCTTAACGGGGGGGCTTTCTTCCTACGAGCAGTACTTC.

This clone has just one count. The genes are TRBV20-1 and TRBJ1-2, with TRBD1 matching 9 bases. The CDR3 runs 11 residues. In germline, CDR1 is DFQATT, CDR2 SNEGSKA (reference sequence). The J segment lost 14 bases and the V segment lost 5 bases, leaving 9 bases of the junction unmatched. As DNA, the CDR3 is TGCAGTGCTCTTTTTACAGGGGGCCAGACCTTC. It is translated as CSALFTGGQTF.

The chain carries TRBV29-1 and TRBJ2-5; D possibly corresponds to TRBD2 (5 bases). There are 12 residues in the CDR3. The germline V and J ends were trimmed by 7 bases and 1 base, with 10 bases remaining between them. Germline values: CDR1 SQVTM, CDR2 ANQGSEA. Here the CDR3 DNA reads TGCAGCGGGGGAGTGAGCCAAGAGACCCAGTACTTC. Translated, it gives CSGGVSQETQYF.

The V call is TRBV14, the J call TRBJ2-5, with D uncertain. Trimming took 3 bases from V and 2 from J, leaving 4 bases between them. CDR1 and CDR2 from the germline V gene are SGHDN and FVKESK. The CDR3 runs to 12 residues. The CDR3 coding sequence is TGTGCCAGCAGCCAGCTACAAGAGACCCAGTACTTC. This encodes CASSQLQETQYF. Full variable domain (remainder filled in from reference TRBV14 and TRBJ2-5): EAGVTQFPSHSVIEKGQTVTLRCDPISGHDNLYWYRRVMGKEIKFLLHFVKESKQDESGMPNNRFLAERTGGTYSTLKVQPAELEDSGVYFCASSQLQETQYFGPGTRLLVL.

The chain recombines TRBV2 with TRBJ1-4, with D maybe TRBD1 (6 bases). The germline CDR1 and CDR2 sequences are SNHLY and FYNNEI. The CDR3 has 15 amino acids. The V and J ends lost 6 bases and 0 bases respectively, with 11 bases between them. CDR3 sequence reads: CASSRRTATNEKLFF. The CDR3 nucleotides read TGTGCCAGCAGCCGAAGGACAGCAACTAATGAAAAACTGTTTTTT.

The V gene is TRBV28, the J gene TRBJ1-2, with 7 bases fitting TRBD1. The CDR3 extends over 15 amino acids. V lost 4 bases, J lost 4 bases, and 9 bases stayed unmatched. Germline assignment: CDR1 MDHEN and CDR2 SYDVKM. CDR3 sequence: CASSSPTGTVYGYTF. CDR3 nucleotides: TGTGCCAGCAGTTCGCCGACAGGGACCGTCTATGGCTACACCTTC.